The sequence of this T cell receptor (beta chain) was determined in a study of cytomegalovirus exposure and HLA in healthy donors. Findings of the study overall: In a later analysis, common viral pathogens appeared linked to several of the most significant clusters.

It was with 60 Vbeta and 13 Jbeta primers that the PCR ran. Profiled with immunoSEQ multiplex PCR; TCRdb holds only in-frame clones, not every one. Here the sample spans 200,000 or so clones, over 70% being singletons. Per germline, CDR1 SGHTA and CDR2 FQGNSA. CDR3 length: 14 residues. The ends were cut back, 3 bases at V and 1 base at J, with 9 bases in the middle. On this clone itself: Its antigen is unknown.

The sequenced material came from PBMCs. This rearrangement joins TRBV7-2 to TRBJ2-5; weak D call: TRBD1 (5 bases). The origin of this receptor is a man aged 50 or older in good health and CMV-seronegative. The CDR3 DNA follows: TGTGCCAGCAGCTTCAACCAGGGCCAAGAGACCCAGTACTTC. Its translation is CASSFNQGQETQYF.